These T cell receptor beta chains were read from a single sample in a study of cytomegalovirus exposure and HLA in healthy donors. Method: immunoSEQ multiplex PCR; TCRdb's copy keeps in-frame clones and lacks some. The sample contains 170,000 or so clones, under 85% of which appear only once. The sequenced sample was PBMCs. Receptors originate from a woman in her thirties in good health and CMV-seronegative. CDR3s include the opening cysteine and the closing phenylalanine or tryptophan. The order of the fields is D gene, J gene, V gene, clone size, CDR3 protein, CDR3 DNA. D genes are given only for firm matches. A clone size is listed for some rows: how often the clone was seen (once, few, many), or a class if it is expanded.

D gene: -
J gene: TRBJ2-2
V gene: TRBV4-2
clone size: -
CDR3 protein: CASSQLGVGGGTGELFF
CDR3 DNA: TGTGCCAGCAGCCAATTAGGGGTCGGTGGTGGGACCGGGGAGCTGTTTTTT

D gene: TRBD1
J gene: TRBJ2-7
V gene: TRBV6-6
clone size: few
CDR3 protein: CASRGTGTYEQYF
CDR3 DNA: TGTGCCAGCAGGGGGACAGGGACCTACGAGCAGTACTTC

D gene: -
J gene: TRBJ2-5
V gene: TRBV7-3
clone size: -
CDR3 protein: CASSLGGGFGETQYF
CDR3 DNA: TGTGCCAGCAGCTTAGGGGGCGGGTTTGGGGAGACCCAGTACTTC

D gene: TRBD1
J gene: TRBJ2-3
V gene: TRBV30
clone size: few
CDR3 protein: CALHARRLGQAASTDTQYF
CDR3 DNA: TGTGCCCTACACGCCCGACGCCTAGGACAGGCAGCTAGCACAGATACGCAGTATTTT

D gene: TRBD1
J gene: TRBJ2-7
V gene: TRBV29-1
clone size: -
CDR3 protein: CSVESPRGRNEQYF
CDR3 DNA: TGCAGCGTTGAATCTCCCAGGGGGCGTAACGAGCAGTACTTC

D gene: TRBD2
J gene: TRBJ2-3
V gene: TRBV7-9
clone size: -
CDR3 protein: CASSHFGSRTSGKTDTQYF
CDR3 DNA: TGTGCCAGCAGCCACTTTGGTTCCCGGACTAGCGGTAAGACAGATACGCAGTATTTT

D gene: -
J gene: TRBJ1-1
V gene: TRBV9
clone size: -
CDR3 protein: CASSEQGENTEAFF
CDR3 DNA: TGTGCCAGCAGCGAACAGGGAGAGAACACTGAAGCTTTCTTT

D gene: -
J gene: TRBJ1-1
V gene: TRBV27
clone size: -
CDR3 protein: CASSLSVGSDTEAFF
CDR3 DNA: TGTGCCAGCAGTTTATCAGTTGGTTCGGACACTGAAGCTTTCTTT

D gene: -
J gene: TRBJ2-5
V gene: TRBV2
clone size: -
CDR3 protein: CASSSDTYQETQYF
CDR3 DNA: TGTGCCAGCAGTTCAGACACGTACCAAGAGACCCAGTACTTC

D gene: -
J gene: TRBJ1-3
V gene: TRBV6-5
clone size: -
CDR3 protein: CASKISAFSGNTIYF
CDR3 DNA: TGTGCCAGTAAAATCAGTGCTTTCTCTGGAAACACCATATATTTT

D gene: -
J gene: TRBJ1-4
V gene: TRBV2
clone size: few
CDR3 protein: CASSGALRGEKLFF
CDR3 DNA: TGTGCCAGCAGTGGAGCCCTCCGGGGAGAAAAACTGTTTTTT

D gene: -
J gene: TRBJ1-4
V gene: TRBV18
clone size: -
CDR3 protein: CASSPWAPGVEKLFF
CDR3 DNA: TGTGCCAGCTCACCATGGGCTCCCGGGGTTGAAAAACTGTTTTTT

D gene: TRBD1
J gene: TRBJ1-4
V gene: TRBV12-5
clone size: -
CDR3 protein: CASGPGTGGEKLFF
CDR3 DNA: TGTGCTAGTGGTCCCGGGACAGGGGGTGAAAAACTGTTTTTT

D gene: TRBD2
J gene: TRBJ2-5
V gene: TRBV6-5
clone size: -
CDR3 protein: CASSYWPSGQETQYF
CDR3 DNA: TGTGCCAGCAGTTACTGGCCTAGCGGCCAAGAGACCCAGTACTTC

D gene: -
J gene: TRBJ2-7
V gene: TRBV6-5
clone size: -
CDR3 protein: CASASRQGRYEQYF
CDR3 DNA: TGTGCCAGCGCCTCCAGGCAGGGCCGCTACGAGCAGTACTTC

D gene: TRBD2
J gene: TRBJ2-5
V gene: TRBV5-1
clone size: -
CDR3 protein: CASSSRITSGGDQETQYF
CDR3 DNA: TGCGCCAGCAGCTCCCGAATTACTAGCGGGGGGGACCAAGAGACCCAGTACTTC

D gene: -
J gene: TRBJ1-1
V gene: TRBV28
clone size: -
CDR3 protein: CASSDGCGAFF
CDR3 DNA: TGTGCCAGCAGTGACGGGTGCGGAGCTTTCTTT

D gene: -
J gene: TRBJ2-1
V gene: TRBV25-1
clone size: once
CDR3 protein: CASSEGWRGEHNEQFF
CDR3 DNA: TGTGCCAGCAGTGAAGGCTGGCGGGGCGAGCACAATGAGCAGTTCTTC

D gene: -
J gene: TRBJ1-2
V gene: TRBV7-9
clone size: few
CDR3 protein: CASSLAQANYGYTF
CDR3 DNA: TGTGCCAGCAGCTTAGCACAGGCAAACTATGGCTACACCTTC

D gene: -
J gene: TRBJ2-1
V gene: TRBV7-2
clone size: -
CDR3 protein: CASSLGRASPNEQFF
CDR3 DNA: TGTGCCAGCAGCTTAGGGAGGGCCTCTCCCAATGAGCAGTTCTTC

D gene: -
J gene: TRBJ1-4
V gene: TRBV6-6
clone size: -
CDR3 protein: CASSLGVMAEKLFF
CDR3 DNA: TGTGCCAGCAGTTTAGGAGTTATGGCTGAAAAACTGTTTTTT

D gene: -
J gene: TRBJ1-6
V gene: TRBV11-2
clone size: -
CDR3 protein: CASSLYQTYNSPLHF
CDR3 DNA: TGTGCCAGCAGCTTATATCAGACCTATAATTCACCCCTCCACTTT

D gene: -
J gene: TRBJ2-5
V gene: TRBV7-3
clone size: -
CDR3 protein: CASSLTGTRYETQYF
CDR3 DNA: TGTGCCAGCAGCTTAACGGGTACTAGGTATGAGACCCAGTACTTC

D gene: -
J gene: TRBJ2-7
V gene: TRBV5-1
clone size: -
CDR3 protein: CASSFGGSGYEQYF
CDR3 DNA: TGCGCCAGCAGTTTTGGGGGTAGCGGCTACGAGCAGTACTTC